This is a list of T cell receptor beta chains from one sample in a study of T cells in Graves' hyperthyroidism and ophthalmopathy. TCRdb re-derived calls from the multiplex PCR reads in MiXCR, one entry per CDR3 protein. The table records about 290,000 distinct CDR3 sequences, about 14% of them present only once. Material: blood. These receptors originate from a woman aged 25 to 39 with Graves' hyperthyroidism that later progressed to Graves' ophthalmopathy. Both conserved end residues are part of each CDR3. A D gene is named only where the DNA matches it firmly. Only part of the rows carry a size: once, few, many, or a class if the clone is expanded.

many	TRBV6-1	-	TRBJ2-7	TGTGCCAGCAGTTCGCTAGACTACGAGCAGTACTTC	CASSSLDYEQYF
many	TRBV18	TRBD1	TRBJ2-6	TGTGCCAGCTCACCCCAACGAGGACAGGGTAATGGGGCCAACGTCCTGACTTTC	CASSPQRGQGNGANVLTF
many	TRBV11-2	TRBD1	TRBJ2-4	TGTGCCAGCAGCTTATACGGGACAGGGGGCAAAAACATTCAGTACTTC	CASSLYGTGGKNIQYF
many	TRBV5-8	TRBD1	TRBJ1-5	TGTGCCAGCAGCTTGGAGACAGGGGGGTCCCAGCCCCAGCATTTT	CASSLETGGSQPQHF
many	TRBV13	-	TRBJ2-1	TGTGCCAGCAGCCAACGGCCCGGGGCCCCCAATGAGCAGTTCTTC	CASSQRPGAPNEQFF
many	TRBV3-1	-	TRBJ2-3	TGTGCCAGCATCGGGTTCGGGACGGGGCGGGGAAATACGCAGTATTTT	CASIGFGTGRGNTQYF
few	TRBV18	TRBD1	TRBJ1-6	TGTGCCAGCTCACTCCAGGGGGGGGGTAATTCACCCCTCCACTTT	CASSLQGGGNSPLHF
-	TRBV9	TRBD2	TRBJ2-5	TGTGCCAGCAGTGCCGGGGGGACTAACCAAGAGACCCAGTACTTC	CASSAGGTNQETQYF
-	TRBV19	TRBD1	TRBJ2-6	TGTGCCAGTAGGAGGCAGGGGGCTTCTGGGGCCAACGTCCTGACTTTC	CASRRQGASGANVLTF
-	TRBV6-2/TRBV6-3	TRBD2	TRBJ2-7	TGTGCCAGCAGTTGGGGACTAGCGGTCTACGAGCAGTACTTC	CASSWGLAVYEQYF
many	TRBV27	-	TRBJ1-2	TGTGCCAGCAGTTTATTAGCCGGAGTCGGGAGAGGCAACTATGGCTACACCTTC	CASSLLAGVGRGNYGYTF
many	TRBV12-3/TRBV12-4	-	TRBJ2-1	TGTGCCAGCATCCGTGAGGGCGGTGAGCAGTTCTTC	CASIREGGEQFF
many	TRBV24-1	-	TRBJ1-2	TGTGCCACCAGTGAACCGGGAAACTATGGCTACACCTTC	CATSEPGNYGYTF
-	TRBV19	-	TRBJ2-7	TGTGCCAGTAGTATAGGGGCGGGACCCTACGAGCAGTACTTC	CASSIGAGPYEQYF
once	TRBV25-1	-	TRBJ1-3	TGTGCCACAAAGGGGCCTGGAAACACCATATATTTT	CATKGPGNTIYF
-	TRBV4-1	-	TRBJ2-2	TGCGCCAGCTCCATTCTTGGCTTCGGGGAGCTGTTTTTT	CASSILGFGELFF
few	TRBV19	-	TRBJ2-7	TGTGCCAGTAGTAGGAAGGGAGCCCACGAGCAGTACTTC	CASSRKGAHEQYF
many	TRBV3-1	TRBD2	TRBJ2-5	TGTGCCAGCAGCGCCACTAGCGGTCAAGAGACCCAGTACTTC	CASSATSGQETQYF
few	TRBV4-3	-	TRBJ1-2	TGCGCCAGCAGCCAAGATATAGCGGGGCGGGTCGGGAATGGCTACACCTTC	CASSQDIAGRVGNGYTF
many	TRBV19	TRBD1	TRBJ2-7	TGTGCCAGTAGTTTTCTCCTCACAGGGGGTCCGAGAGGCACCTACGAGCAGTACTTC	CASSFLLTGGPRGTYEQYF
many	TRBV28	-	TRBJ1-2	TGTGCCAGCAGTTTGAATTCCTGGGGCTACACCTTC	CASSLNSWGYTF
many	TRBV28	TRBD2	TRBJ2-1	TGTGCCAGCGCTAGCGGGGCCAGCTATGGGCAGTTCTTC	CASASGASYGQFF
-	TRBV2	TRBD2	TRBJ2-7	TGTGCCAGCACCCGGGAGGGGGGGGGCGAGCAGTACTTC	CASTREGGGEQYF
many	TRBV29-1	TRBD2	TRBJ2-3	TGCAGCGTTGAAGATCGTGGGGAGTTGGCGGGAGGGACAGATACGCAGTATTTT	CSVEDRGELAGGTDTQYF
many	TRBV20-1	TRBD1	TRBJ1-1	TGCAGTGCCCAAGCCGTCCAGGGGGTGGGCACTGAAGCTTTCTTT	CSAQAVQGVGTEAFF
few	TRBV6-9	-	TRBJ2-7	TGTGCCAGCAGTTCCTACGGGGGCCCCTACGAGCAGTACTTC	CASSSYGGPYEQYF
many	TRBV5-5	TRBD1	TRBJ2-7	TGTGCCAGCAGCTTGTCGGGACAGGGTTTCTACGAGCAGTACTTC	CASSLSGQGFYEQYF
many	TRBV13	TRBD1	TRBJ2-7	TGTGCCAGCAGCTTTGGGACAGGGATCCACGAGCAGTACTTC	CASSFGTGIHEQYF
few	TRBV13	TRBD1	TRBJ2-7	TGTGCCAGCAGCTTGGGGGACAGGGCAAGGGAGCAGTACTTC	CASSLGDRAREQYF
-	TRBV6-1	TRBD2	TRBJ2-3	TGTGCCAGCAGTGAAGGTATCAGGTGGGAGGGCCTAGATACGCAGTATTTT	CASSEGIRWEGLDTQYF
many	TRBV20-1	TRBD1	TRBJ2-1	TGCAGTGCTAGTGGCCCGCACACAGGGGCCTACAATGAGCAGTTCTTC	CSASGPHTGAYNEQFF
many	TRBV28	-	TRBJ2-1	TGTGCCAGCAGCCGAAGACCAGGCAATGAGCAGTTCTTC	CASSRRPGNEQFF
many	TRBV20-1	TRBD2	TRBJ2-3	TGCAGTGCGCCCATTAGCGGGAGAACAGATACGCAGTATTTT	CSAPISGRTDTQYF
-	TRBV20-1	TRBD1	TRBJ1-2	TGCAGTGCTAGGTCGGGGACAGGGATATTTGAGACCTTC	CSARSGTGIFETF
many	TRBV24-1	-	TRBJ2-3	TGTGCCACCAGTGATTTTACGACAGGAGGAACAGATACGCAGTATTTT	CATSDFTTGGTDTQYF
many	TRBV12-3/TRBV12-4	-	TRBJ2-7	TGTGCCAGCAGTTTCGTAGGGGCCTACGAGCAGTACTTC	CASSFVGAYEQYF
-	TRBV5-8	TRBD2	TRBJ2-3	TGTGCCAGCAGCTTGGGCGGGAGGGACACAGATACGCAGTATTTT	CASSLGGRDTDTQYF